This T cell receptor beta chain was found in a study of long-term antiretroviral therapy in people with HIV. Study results and caveats: CDR3 lengths in HIV samples spanned a narrower range than controls.

This clone was seen just once. Its matching antigen is unknown. Survey-level immunoSEQ v3.0 assays were run. The table came from immunoSEQ multiplex PCR; TCRdb's copy has only in-frame clones and leaves some out. The sample holds roughly 19,000 clones; around nine tenths are singletons and the top ten take roughly a tenth. Here the sequenced sample was unsorted PBMCs, taken 0.5 years after starting antiretroviral therapy. The clonotype comes from a man in his forties or fifties with HIV.

As DNA, the CDR3 is TGCGCCAGCAGCCAGGGGTGGCAAGAGACCCAGTACTTC. Translating it yields CASSQGWQETQYF. The rearrangement uses TRBV5-1 and TRBJ2-5; D is perhaps TRBD1 (6 bases). The CDR3 has 13 residues. The germline CDR1 and CDR2 sequences are SGHRS and YFSETQ. The V end was cut by 4 bases, the J end by 2 bases, with 9 bases between.